Listed below are T cell receptor beta chains from one sample, sequenced in a study of shared clonotypes between healthy human individuals. Only in-frame clones appear in the TCRdb table, and some are missing; sequencing was by immunoSEQ multiplex PCR. The sample holds millions of clones, roughly 91% seen once. Sequenced sample: naive CD8+ T cells from PBMCs. Every receptor here comes from a man between 18 and 35 years old in good health. Some clones in this sample may be carry-over from other donors' samples. Each CDR3 is given with its conserved first and last residue.

CDR3aa: CARSLGQGRSGELFF
v_gene: TRBV5-3

CDR3aa: CASSLEPTPKETQYF
v_gene: TRBV5-1

CDR3aa: CASSQTTGQGYTF
v_gene: TRBV6-5

CDR3aa: CASSLSRTYGYTF
v_gene: TRBV5-6

CDR3aa: CASSFERGGVYTGELFF
v_gene: TRBV11-3

CDR3aa: CASSSRGGEQYF
v_gene: TRBV7-6

CDR3aa: CASSFVGSSYGYTF
v_gene: TRBV27

CDR3aa: CASSLEPGQTQHF
v_gene: TRBV11-2

CDR3aa: CASSLTLAKSYNEQFF
v_gene: TRBV27

CDR3aa: CASSFQGHYTEAFF
v_gene: TRBV27

CDR3aa: CASSHIYDEQFF
v_gene: TRBV14

CDR3aa: CASSVLRGPSNQPQHF
v_gene: TRBV6-1

CDR3aa: CASSFEVTGTGPSTDTQYF
v_gene: TRBV7-3

CDR3aa: CAVSQGAGANVLTF
v_gene: TRBV30

CDR3aa: CASSAGQGHPNQPQHF
v_gene: TRBV9

CDR3aa: CASSEMGQLKLFF
v_gene: TRBV2

CDR3aa: CSVTGLKLTDTQYF
v_gene: TRBV29-1

CDR3aa: CASTPRGLENTGELFF
v_gene: TRBV19

CDR3aa: CASSFSDAGAYNEQFF
v_gene: TRBV5-1

CDR3aa: CASSLGGPPYEQYF
v_gene: TRBV27

CDR3aa: CASSLGLAGVSYEQYF
v_gene: TRBV7-8

CDR3aa: CASSPTTGTGYEQYF
v_gene: TRBV27

CDR3aa: CASSLAQGATGYTF
v_gene: TRBV28

CDR3aa: CASSQGQGYQETQYF
v_gene: TRBV4-3

CDR3aa: CASSLGGYNEQFF
v_gene: TRBV5-6

CDR3aa: CASSPDRIAGVGTQYF
v_gene: TRBV18

CDR3aa: CASSPPLNTEAFF
v_gene: TRBV28

CDR3aa: CASKKRAGGTYEQYF
v_gene: TRBV28

CDR3aa: CASSSRGDEQFF
v_gene: TRBV7-9

CDR3aa: CASSLGSGSSDEQFF
v_gene: TRBV5-1

CDR3aa: CAISGDRVRLEETQYF
v_gene: TRBV10-3

CDR3aa: CASSFRAGYTDTQYF
v_gene: TRBV6-1

CDR3aa: CASSEIFRQAQYF
v_gene: TRBV10-2

CDR3aa: CASSFGTTNEQFF
v_gene: TRBV7-2

CDR3aa: CASSLVSSGRILVNYEQYF
v_gene: TRBV5-5

CDR3aa: CASSERGTYNEQFF
v_gene: TRBV6-1

CDR3aa: CASSGGTGVLQETQYF
v_gene: TRBV9

CDR3aa: CASSLGRAGLNTIYF
v_gene: TRBV7-9

CDR3aa: CASSYSDSSYGYTF
v_gene: TRBV6-5

CDR3aa: CASSFGGARNTEAFF
v_gene: TRBV7-2